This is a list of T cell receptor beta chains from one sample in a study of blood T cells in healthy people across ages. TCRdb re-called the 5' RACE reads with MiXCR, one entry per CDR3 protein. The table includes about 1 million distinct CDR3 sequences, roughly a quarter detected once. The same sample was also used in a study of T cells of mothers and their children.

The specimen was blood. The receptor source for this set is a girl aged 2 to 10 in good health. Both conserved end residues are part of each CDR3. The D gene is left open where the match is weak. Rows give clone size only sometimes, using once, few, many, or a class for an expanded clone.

CSVLAGVGNEPFF,TGCAGCGTCCTAGCGGGAGTCGGAAATGAGCCGTTCTTC,TRBJ2-1,few,TRBV29-1,TRBD2
CASSVGAGGLDETQYF,TGTGCCAGCAGTGTGGGGGCGGGAGGGCTCGATGAGACCCAGTACTTC,TRBJ2-5,NA,TRBV28,TRBD2
CASSLLLAGGPNEQFF,TGTGCCAGCTCACTTCTACTAGCGGGGGGCCCCAATGAGCAGTTCTTC,TRBJ2-1,NA,TRBV18,TRBD2
CASSVDGGANYGYTF,TGTGCCAGCAGCGTAGATGGGGGAGCTAACTATGGCTACACCTTC,TRBJ1-2,NA,TRBV9,NA
CASSGTGGYNEQFF,TGTGCCAGCTCCGGGACGGGGGGATACAATGAGCAGTTCTTC,TRBJ2-1,NA,TRBV11-2,TRBD2
CAISGQRLAGGNEQFF,TGTGCCATCAGTGGGCAGAGACTAGCGGGGGGGAATGAGCAGTTCTTC,TRBJ2-1,NA,TRBV10-3,TRBD2
CASSLDGTGGGETQYF,TGCGCCAGCAGCTTGGACGGGACAGGGGGTGGAGAGACCCAGTACTTC,TRBJ2-5,NA,TRBV5-1,TRBD1
CASSTWIPGLGTDTQYF,TGTGCCAGCAGCACCTGGATTCCGGGGCTGGGCACAGATACGCAGTATTTT,TRBJ2-3,NA,TRBV7-8,NA
CASSFQGPKGELFF,TGTGCCAGCAGTTTCCAGGGGCCCAAAGGGGAACTGTTTTTT,TRBJ1-4,few,TRBV12-3/TRBV12-4,NA
CASSGGAGSSYEQYF,TGTGCCAGCAGTGGGGGAGCGGGATCCTCCTACGAGCAGTACTTC,TRBJ2-7,few,TRBV6-2/TRBV6-3,TRBD2
CASLSAGLAYNEQFF,TGTGCCAGCCTATCAGCGGGCCTCGCCTACAATGAGCAGTTCTTC,TRBJ2-1,NA,TRBV28,NA
CASSQERLAEYYEQYF,TGCGCCAGCAGCCAAGAGAGGCTAGCGGAATACTACGAGCAGTACTTC,TRBJ2-7,NA,TRBV4-1,TRBD2
CSARKLAGPQDTQYF,TGCAGTGCTCGTAAACTAGCGGGGCCACAAGATACGCAGTATTTT,TRBJ2-3,NA,TRBV20-1,TRBD2
CATSREVGQGYSPLHF,TGTGCCACCAGCAGAGAAGTGGGGCAGGGCTATTCACCCCTCCACTTT,TRBJ1-6,NA,TRBV15,NA
CASSLGPSGPGETQYF,TGCGCCAGCAGCTTGGGACCTTCCGGCCCTGGAGAGACCCAGTACTTC,TRBJ2-5,NA,TRBV5-1,NA
CASSHDNRQPYGYTF,TGCGCCAGCAGCCACGACAACCGACAGCCCTATGGCTACACCTTC,TRBJ1-2,NA,TRBV4-3,NA
CASSPPSEVTQYF,TGTGCCAGCTCACCACCTTCTGAGGTGACCCAGTACTTC,TRBJ2-5,NA,TRBV18,NA
CASSQSPVGTGGENEQFF,TGTGCCAGCAGCCAATCCCCGGTGGGGACAGGGGGAGAGAATGAGCAGTTCTTC,TRBJ2-1,NA,TRBV11-3,TRBD1
CASSRGSLSSTGTYEQYF,TGCGCCAGCAGCCGGGGGTCCTTATCCTCAACTGGGACCTACGAGCAGTACTTC,TRBJ2-7,few,TRBV5-1,NA
CASSSAGASYNEQFF,TGTGCCAGCAGTTCAGCGGGGGCCTCCTACAATGAGCAGTTCTTC,TRBJ2-1,few,TRBV6-5,TRBD2
CASSLSAEWREQFF,TGTGCCAGCAGTCTATCCGCCGAGTGGCGAGAGCAGTTCTTC,TRBJ2-1,NA,TRBV12-3/TRBV12-4,NA
CSATRNTGELFF,TGCAGTGCTACCAGGAACACCGGGGAGCTGTTTTTT,TRBJ2-2,NA,TRBV20-1,NA
CASTGTDSYEQYF,TGTGCCAGCACCGGGACTGACTCCTACGAGCAGTACTTC,TRBJ2-7,few,TRBV27,NA
CSARDEDTQETQYF,TGCAGTGCTAGAGATGAAGACACCCAAGAGACCCAGTACTTC,TRBJ2-5,NA,TRBV20-1,NA
CASSPQGLSIQPQHF,TGTGCCAGCAGCCCACAGGGGTTGTCAATTCAGCCCCAGCATTTT,TRBJ1-5,few,TRBV7-2,TRBD1
CASSPNFGETQYF,TGTGCCAGCTCACCAAATTTTGGGGAGACCCAGTACTTC,TRBJ2-5,few,TRBV18,NA
CSAEDEGYTF,TGCAGCGCTGAAGATGAGGGCTACACCTTC,TRBJ1-2,NA,TRBV29-1,NA
CASSLVGGPSQETQYF,TGTGCCAGCAGCTTAGTCGGGGGGCCTTCCCAAGAGACCCAGTACTTC,TRBJ2-5,NA,TRBV7-2,NA
CASSLGHVGSLNTEAFF,TGTGCCAGCAGCCTTGGACATGTTGGGAGCTTGAACACTGAAGCTTTCTTT,TRBJ1-1,NA,TRBV13,NA
CASSILNEQFF,TGTGCCAGCAGTATCCTTAATGAACAGTTCTTC,TRBJ2-1,NA,TRBV12-3/TRBV12-4,NA
CSAVEESSYEQYF,TGCAGTGCTGTAGAAGAGAGCTCCTACGAGCAGTACTTC,TRBJ2-7,few,TRBV20-1,NA
CASSPSGLIYEQYF,TGTGCCAGCAGCCCCTCGGGACTAATCTACGAGCAGTACTTC,TRBJ2-7,NA,TRBV5-6,TRBD2
CASSSSASYEQYF,TGCGCCAGCAGCTCGAGCGCATCCTACGAGCAGTACTTC,TRBJ2-7,NA,TRBV5-1,NA
CASSYAAGEKLFF,TGTGCCAGCAGTTACGCCGCGGGAGAAAAACTGTTTTTT,TRBJ1-4,NA,TRBV6-6,NA
CAPLGGPRNIQYF,TGTGCCCCACTTGGGGGTCCCCGAAACATTCAGTACTTC,TRBJ2-4,few,TRBV6-5,NA
CASSFEFTEAFF,TGTGCCAGCAGTTTCGAGTTCACTGAAGCTTTCTTT,TRBJ1-1,few,TRBV28,NA